Following are 10 T cell receptor beta chains from one sample sequenced in a study of shared clonotypes between healthy human individuals. Libraries were prepared by immunoSEQ multiplex PCR; TCRdb keeps only in-frame clonotypes and omits some of them. The data show about 700,000 clones, around 92% seen once. The naive CD8 fraction comprised CD45RO-negative cells positively selected for CCR7 and excluded terminally differentiated effector memory CD45RA+ cells. What was sequenced was naive CD8+ T cells sorted from blood. Every receptor here comes from a man in his thirties or forties in good health.

This chain uses TRBV7-2 with TRBJ1-2, with a possible D match to TRBD1 (5 bases). This CDR3 comprises 16 residues. Germline CDR1 and CDR2: SGHTA and FQGNSA. Trimming removed 1 base from V and 5 bases from J, with 17 bases in between. The CDR3 nucleotides are TGTGCCAGCAGCTTAGTACTCGGGGCGATCGAATATGGCTACACCTTC. It yields the protein CASSLVLGAIEYGYTF.

On this clone: The sample has other DNA sequences that encode this CDR3 too. V usage is TRBV2 and J usage is TRBJ2-7; TRBD1 matches at 7 bases. This CDR3 has 13 amino acids. Germline V gene data show CDR1 as SNHLY and CDR2 as FYNNEI. V gave up 6 bases and J gave up 0 bases; unmatched junction bases: 2. The CDR3 sequence is CASSGTDSYEQYF. The DNA of the CDR3 is TGTGCCAGCAGCGGGACAGACTCCTACGAGCAGTACTTC.

The J gene is TRBJ1-3, the V gene TRBV11-2, with D tentatively TRBD1 (5 bases). V lost 5 bases and J 3 bases, leaving 11 bases between the germline ends. Germline CDR1 and CDR2: SGHAT and FQNNGV. CDR3 length: 14 amino acids. CDR3 amino acids: CASSAGTSGNTIYF. The CDR3 coding sequence is TGTGCCAGCAGCGCTGGGACTAGTGGAAACACCATATATTTT.

The rearrangement uses TRBV9 and TRBJ1-2; D unresolved. This CDR3 contains 14 residues. In germline, CDR1 is SGDLS, CDR2 YYNGEE. Trimming shortened V by 4 bases and J by 6 bases, and 16 bases separated the two germline ends. The CDR3 region has the DNA TGTGCCAGCAGCCCAGTTGGAGGAATGGATGGCTACACCTTC. Translated: CASSPVGGMDGYTF. Drawing the rest from reference TRBV9 and TRBJ1-2, the complete variable domain is DSGVTQTPKHLITATGQRVTLRCSPRSGDLSVYWYQQSLDQGLQFLIQYYNGEERAKGNILERFSAQQFPDLHSELNLSSLELGDSALYFCASSPVGGMDGYTFGSGTRLTVV.

The rearrangement uses TRBV6-6 and TRBJ2-7; D is ambiguous. Germline lookup yields CDR1 MNHNY and CDR2 SVGAGI (reference sequence). The CDR3 consists of 12 residues. The V gene lost 4 bases and the J gene lost 1 base, with 5 bases spanning the gap. CDR3 protein: CASSFRSYEQYF. The CDR3 DNA reads as TGTGCCAGCAGTTTTCGTTCCTACGAGCAGTACTTC.

This chain links TRBV28 with TRBJ2-7, with a tentative D call TRBD2 (6 bases). CDR1 MDHEN and CDR2 SYDVKM come from the germline V gene. This CDR3 is built from 14 residues. V lost 7 bases and J lost 3, with 16 bases in between. CDR3 nucleotide sequence: TGTGCCAGCACTCCAACTAGCTTTAACTACGAGCAGTACTTC. It encodes CASTPTSFNYEQYF.

In DNA, the CDR3 is TGTGCCAGCACCCCCCGAGGGTGGTATGGCTACACCTTC. Translated: CASTPRGWYGYTF. The rearrangement uses TRBV28 and TRBJ1-2; D is undetermined. The CDR3 length is 13 residues. Trimming shortened V by 7 bases and J by 5 bases, and 14 bases separated the two germline ends. CDR1 is MDHEN and CDR2 is SYDVKM in the germline V gene.

This clone appeared a single time. This chain connects TRBV15 to TRBJ2-5; TRBD1 matches 9 bases. This CDR3 region has 15 residues. V lost 1 base and J lost 5; bases outside the gene matches: 5. Per the germline V gene, CDR1 is LNHNV and CDR2 is YYDKDF (reference sequence). CDR3 amino acids: CATSRVGQGVETQYF. The CDR3 nucleotides read TGTGCCACCAGCAGAGTGGGACAGGGTGTTGAGACCCAGTACTTC.

This clone was picked up one time. This sequence joins TRBV4-1 and TRBJ1-5; D not resolved. V was clipped by 0 bases and J by 0 bases, with 6 bases between them. This CDR3 contains 15 residues. Germline V lookup: CDR1 MGHRA, CDR2 YSYEKL. The CDR3 nucleotides read TGCGCCAGCAGCCAAGAAATCAATAGCAATCAGCCCCAGCATTTT. Its protein is CASSQEINSNQPQHF.

The chain uses TRBV7-8 and TRBJ2-1; 9 bases match TRBD2. CDR1 is SGHVS and CDR2 is FQNEAQ in the germline V gene. With V trimmed by 5 bases and J by 6 bases, 11 bases remained unmatched. The CDR3 extends over 16 amino acids. In DNA form, the CDR3 reads TGTGCCAGCAGCATCCCTCTAGCGGGATCAGGCAATGAGCAGTTCTTC. This codes for CASSIPLAGSGNEQFF.